These 27 T cell receptor beta chains share one sample of origin, sequenced in a study of shared clonotypes between healthy human individuals. TCRdb's table, derived via immunoSEQ multiplex PCR, lists solely in-frame clones and lacks some. The sample lists 2 million to 2.5 million clones, about 95% occurring once. It was CD45RO-negative cells, positively selected for CCR7, that made up naive CD8 cells, with terminally differentiated effector memory CD45RA+ cells excluded. The sample taken for sequencing was naive CD8+ T cells sorted from blood. Receptors were obtained from a man aged 18 to 30 in good health.

The chain combines TRBV19 with TRBJ1-4; no clear D. The germline V gene has CDR1 LNHDA and CDR2 SQIVND (reference sequence). CDR3 length: 12 residues. V lost 5 bases, J lost 6 bases, and 7 bases lay in between. CDR3 DNA sequence: TGTGCCAGTAGTCTGGCGGATGAAAAACTGTTTTTT. Protein sequence: CASSLADEKLFF.

The chain couples TRBV19 to TRBJ1-4; TRBD1 matches 7 bases. The CDR3 sequence is 16 residues long. The V gene end was trimmed by 7 bases and the J gene end by 7 bases; junction bases not matched to a gene: 15. Germline values: CDR1 LNHDA, CDR2 SQIVND (reference sequence). The DNA of the CDR3 is TGTGCCAGTACCCCGAATACCGGGACAGTAAGTGAAAAACTGTTTTTT. Its translation: CASTPNTGTVSEKLFF.

CDR3 coding DNA: TGTGCCAGCAGTTACGGGGACAGCGGTTTCTACAATGAGCAGTTCTTC. Encoded protein: CASSYGDSGFYNEQFF. The chain has TRBV6-5 and TRBJ2-1; TRBD1 aligns across 7 bases. V lost 2 bases and J lost 3; bases outside the gene matches: 7. The germline CDR1 and CDR2 sequences are MNHEY and SVGAGI. The CDR3 sequence is 16 residues long.

The rearrangement joins TRBV27 to TRBJ2-7; a weak D match, TRBD2 (6 bases). The V end lost 5 bases, the J end lost 2 bases, and 16 bases lay between the germline ends. CDR3 length equals 15 residues. Germline V lookup: CDR1 MNHEY, CDR2 SMNVEV (reference sequence). The chain's CDR3 is CASSTKVGGTYEQYF. In DNA, the CDR3 is TGTGCCAGCAGTACCAAGGTGGGCGGGACCTACGAGCAGTACTTC.

The chain links TRBV13 to TRBJ2-5; D may be TRBD2 (5 bases). V lost 5 bases, J lost 1 base, and 17 bases lay in between. The CDR3 totals 16 residues. Germline CDR1 and CDR2: PRHDT and FYEKMQ (reference sequence). CDR3 nucleotides: TGTGCCAGCAGCCCGGATCCAGAGGGTAGCCAAGAGACCCAGTACTTC. This translates into CASSPDPEGSQETQYF.

The J gene is TRBJ1-6, the V gene TRBV28; D call uncertain. CDR3 length: 15 amino acids. Trimming pared 2 bases from V and 7 bases from J, leaving 12 bases between. The V gene's germline CDR1 is MDHEN and CDR2 SYDVKM. The CDR3 DNA reads TGTGCCAGCAGTTTAAATTGGGTTGGGAATTCACCCCTCCACTTT. Translated: CASSLNWVGNSPLHF. Full variable domain (missing parts from reference TRBV28 and TRBJ1-6): DVKVTQSSRYLVKRTGEKVFLECVQDMDHENMFWYRQDPGLGLRLIYFSYDVKMKEKGDIPEGYSVSREKKERFSLILESASTNQTSMYLCASSLNWVGNSPLHFGNGTRLTVT.

V usage is TRBV7-9 and J usage is TRBJ2-7; the D call may be TRBD1 or TRBD2 (5 bases each). CDR3 length: 15 amino acids. Trimming stripped 0 bases from V and 4 bases from J, with 13 bases between. Germline values: CDR1 SEHNR, CDR2 FQNEAQ (reference sequence). The CDR3 loop is CASSLASTGGYEQYF. In DNA, the CDR3 is TGTGCCAGCAGCTTAGCTTCGACTGGGGGTTACGAGCAGTACTTC.

The rearrangement joins TRBV28 to TRBJ1-1, with D possibly being TRBD1 (6 bases). There are 12 residues in the CDR3. V was clipped by 6 bases and J by 8 bases, with 13 bases between them. Germline CDR1 reads MDHEN; CDR2 reads SYDVKM. The CDR3 DNA follows: TGTGCCAGCAGGGAAGGGACATTAGAAGCTTTCTTT. Encoded protein: CASREGTLEAFF.

The J gene is TRBJ1-3, the V gene TRBV11-2; a weak D match, TRBD1 (6 bases). This CDR3 region has 16 residues. CDR1 and CDR2 (germline): SGHAT, FQNNGV. Trimming pared 0 bases from V and 0 bases from J, leaving 9 bases between. DNA of the CDR3: TGTGCCAGCAGCTTAGATGACAGGTTCTCTGGAAACACCATATATTTT. Its translation: CASSLDDRFSGNTIYF.

The chain couples TRBV29-1 to TRBJ1-2; 8 bases match TRBD1. V lost 5 bases to trimming and J lost 2 bases; unmatched junction nucleotides: 4. CDR1 and CDR2 (germline): SQVTM, ANQGSEA. This CDR3 has 13 residues. The CDR3 sequence: CSVLDRENYGYTF. In DNA, the CDR3 is TGCAGCGTTCTGGACAGGGAGAACTATGGCTACACCTTC.

The chain has TRBV5-1 and TRBJ2-7; 7 bases fit TRBD1. The ends lost 4 bases at V and 3 bases at J; junction bases unmatched: 4. Germline CDR1 is SGHRS and CDR2 is YFSETQ. CDR3 size: 13 residues. The CDR3 here is CASSTGQSYEQYF. The CDR3 DNA reads as TGCGCCAGCAGCACGGGACAGAGCTACGAGCAGTACTTC.

This clone was seen only once. This chain joins TRBV13 and TRBJ2-1, with D perhaps TRBD2 (7 bases). V was trimmed by 4 bases and J by 3 bases, leaving 22 bases between them. This CDR3 spans 18 amino acids. Germline CDR1 and CDR2: PRHDT and FYEKMQ (reference sequence). The CDR3 coding sequence is TGTGCCAGCAGCTCAAATCTAGCGGAGGGGGAATTCTACAATGAGCAGTTCTTC. It codes for CASSSNLAEGEFYNEQFF.

The chain has TRBV2 and TRBJ2-7; weak D call: TRBD2 (6 bases). Germline V CDR1 and CDR2: SNHLY, FYNNEI. The ends were cut back, 6 bases at V and 0 bases at J, with 24 bases in the middle. The CDR3 runs 18 residues. The CDR3 DNA reads as TGTGCCAGCAGCCGAGCTTTCACCTCGGGGGACCTCTCCTACGAGCAGTACTTC. It specifies CASSRAFTSGDLSYEQYF. The full variable domain, in which reference TRBV2 and TRBJ2-7 provide the parts outside the CDR3, is EPEVTQTPSHQVTQMGQEVILRCVPISNHLYFYWYRQILGQKVEFLVSFYNNEISEKSEIFDDQFSVERPDGSNFTLKIRSTKLEDSAMYFCASSRAFTSGDLSYEQYFGPGTRLTVT.

Regarding this clone: Other nucleotide sequences from this sample produce the same CDR3. The chain couples TRBV6-1 to TRBJ2-7; no firm D call. CDR3 size: 10 residues. V was pared by 6 bases and J by 4 bases, with 4 bases between. Per germline, CDR1 MNHNS and CDR2 SASEGT. CDR3 in amino acids: CASSVYEQYF. CDR3 nucleotide sequence: TGTGCCAGCAGCGTATACGAGCAGTACTTC.

The chain carries TRBV29-1 and TRBJ2-3; TRBD2 is a possible D gene (5 bases). The germline V gene encodes CDR1 SQVTM and CDR2 ANQGSEA. The V end lost 1 base, the J end lost 4 bases, and 15 bases lay between the germline ends. CDR3 length: 15 residues. CDR3 in DNA: TGCAGCGTTGAAGCAACTAGTGCCTGGCCAGATACGCAGTATTTT. Its translation: CSVEATSAWPDTQYF.

This rearrangement joins TRBV9 to TRBJ2-5; TRBD2 aligns across 12 bases. V lost 0 bases and J lost 4; bases outside the gene matches: 10. The germline gives CDR1 SGDLS, CDR2 YYNGEE. The CDR3 is made up of 18 amino acids. The CDR3 loop reads CASSVALAGGPEGETQYF. In DNA, the CDR3 is TGTGCCAGCAGCGTAGCTCTAGCGGGGGGGCCCGAGGGAGAGACCCAGTACTTC.

In regard to this clone: The same CDR3 is also encoded by other DNA sequences in this sample. The chain has TRBV27 and TRBJ2-2; D uncertain. There are 15 residues in the CDR3. The V and J ends lost 2 bases and 0 bases respectively, with 7 bases between them. CDR1 and CDR2 (germline): MNHEY, SMNVEV (reference sequence). Written as DNA, the CDR3 is TGTGCCAGCAGTTTAGGAACAACGAACACCGGGGAGCTGTTTTTT. Translation: CASSLGTTNTGELFF.

V gene TRBV4-3 combines with J gene TRBJ1-6, with D tentatively TRBD1 (5 bases). The germline V gene encodes CDR1 LGHNA and CDR2 YSLEER. V lost 0 bases and J 4 bases, leaving 7 bases between the germline ends. This CDR3 is 15 amino acids long. CDR3 in DNA: TGCGCCAGCAGCCAAGATAGACAGTATAATTCACCCCTCCACTTT. Its translation: CASSQDRQYNSPLHF.

The CDR3 loop reads CASSATGTGGLLYGYTF. The CDR3 nucleotides are TGTGCCAGCAGTGCAACCGGGACAGGGGGGCTCCTCTATGGCTACACCTTC. The chain has TRBV28 and TRBJ1-2; TRBD1 matches at 11 bases. The ends lost 5 bases at V and 4 bases at J; junction bases unmatched: 12. There are 17 residues in the CDR3. The V gene's germline CDR1 is MDHEN and CDR2 SYDVKM.

The chain combines TRBV11-2 with TRBJ2-4; tentatively, D is TRBD1 (6 bases). Germline V gene data show CDR1 as SGHAT and CDR2 as FQNNGV. V shed 5 bases and J shed 0 bases, with 14 bases lying between them. The CDR3 length is 16 residues. This CDR3 reads CASSPRTVSAKNIQYF. The CDR3 coding sequence is TGTGCCAGCAGCCCGCGGACAGTCTCAGCCAAAAACATTCAGTACTTC.

Comments on this clone: The same CDR3 arises from other DNA sequences in this sample as well. The chain joins TRBV19 to TRBJ2-7; 7 positions agree with TRBD2. The CDR3 runs to 13 residues. Germline V gene sequence: CDR1 LNHDA, CDR2 SQIVND (reference sequence). The CDR3 loop is CASSRGSAYEQYF. The DNA of the CDR3 is TGTGCGTCGTCTCGCGGGAGTGCATACGAGCAGTACTTC.

The chain carries TRBV28 and TRBJ2-7; the D gene could be TRBD1 or TRBD2 (5 bases each). The CDR3 length is 14 residues. V was pared by 2 bases and J by 3 bases, with 11 bases between. Germline CDR1 reads MDHEN; CDR2 reads SYDVKM. This CDR3 reads CASSLGGSGYEQYF. The CDR3 region has the DNA TGTGCCAGCAGTTTAGGGGGATCGGGCTACGAGCAGTACTTC.

V gene TRBV15 combines with J gene TRBJ2-7; TRBD2 agrees at 10 bases. The CDR3 is made up of 15 amino acids. Germline V gene lookup returns CDR1 LNHNV and CDR2 YYDKDF (reference sequence). J lost 2 bases, V lost 5 bases, and 6 bases had no gene match. The CDR3 is CATSPSSGSTYEQYF. The CDR3 region has the DNA TGTGCCACCAGCCCTTCTAGCGGGAGTACCTACGAGCAGTACTTC.

The chain links TRBV7-9 to TRBJ2-3; TRBD1 matches at 9 bases. CDR3 length equals 15 residues. CDR1 is SEHNR and CDR2 is FQNEAQ in the germline V gene (reference sequence). V lost 5 bases to trimming and J lost 5 bases; unmatched junction nucleotides: 8. For the CDR3, the DNA is TGTGCCAGCAGCCTGCGGGACAGGGTGGGAGATACGCAGTATTTT. Its translation: CASSLRDRVGDTQYF. The full variable domain, its missing parts supplied by reference TRBV7-9 and TRBJ2-3, is DTGVSQNPRHKITKRGQNVTFRCDPISEHNRLYWYRQTLGQGPEFLTYFQNEAQLEKSRLLSDRFSAERPKGSFSTLEIQRTEQGDSAMYLCASSLRDRVGDTQYFGPGTRLTVL.

Turning to this clone: This CDR3 is also generated by other DNA sequences in the sample. This chain links TRBV27 with TRBJ1-5; 7 bases are shared with TRBD1. The length of the CDR3 is 14 residues. Losses at the gene ends were 2 bases for V and 7 bases for J; bases not matched to a gene: 5. CDR1 MNHEY and CDR2 SMNVEV come from the germline V gene (reference sequence). CDR3 in amino acids: CASSLRDSGQPQHF. The CDR3 bases are TGTGCCAGCAGTTTACGGGACAGTGGCCAGCCCCAGCATTTT.

This clone appeared once. The chain recombines TRBV2 with TRBJ2-5; TRBD2 agrees at 7 bases. This CDR3 contains 15 residues. V shed 9 bases, J shed 1 base, and the junction held 11 bases outside the gene matches. CDR1 and CDR2 from the germline V gene are SNHLY and FYNNEI. This CDR3 reads CASAGGGGIQETQYF. In nucleotides, the CDR3 is TGTGCCAGTGCCGGTGGGGGGGGTATCCAAGAGACCCAGTACTTC.

The chain uses TRBV5-1 and TRBJ2-2, with a weak D call TRBD2 (5 bases). With 4 bases removed from V and 1 base from J, the gap between germline ends came to 14 bases. The CDR3 spans 16 residues. Germline V gene lookup returns CDR1 SGHRS and CDR2 YFSETQ. The CDR3 DNA reads as TGCGCCAGCAGCCCGGCGGGCAGTCTGAACACCGGGGAGCTGTTTTTT. Translated: CASSPAGSLNTGELFF.